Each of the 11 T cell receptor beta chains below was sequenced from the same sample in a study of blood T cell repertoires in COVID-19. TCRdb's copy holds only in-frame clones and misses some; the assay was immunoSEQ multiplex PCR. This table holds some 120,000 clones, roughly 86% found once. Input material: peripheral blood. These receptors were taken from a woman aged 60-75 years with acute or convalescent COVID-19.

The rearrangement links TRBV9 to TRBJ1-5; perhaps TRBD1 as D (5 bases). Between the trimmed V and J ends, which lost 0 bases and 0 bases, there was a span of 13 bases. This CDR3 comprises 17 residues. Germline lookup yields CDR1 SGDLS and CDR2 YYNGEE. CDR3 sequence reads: CASSVGEGPPSNQPQHF. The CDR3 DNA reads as TGTGCCAGCAGCGTAGGGGAGGGACCGCCTAGCAATCAGCCCCAGCATTTT.

In DNA, the CDR3 is TGTGCCAGCAGTTCGGTGGGAGTCGCTGAAGCTTTCTTT. Translating gives CASSSVGVAEAFF. The gene calls are TRBV28 and TRBJ1-1; no clear D gene. The germline V gene has CDR1 MDHEN and CDR2 SYDVKM. This CDR3 is 13 amino acids long. V was cut by 4 bases and J by 6 bases, with 12 bases left in between.

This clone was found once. The CDR3 nucleotides are TGTGCCACCAGCGGGACAGGGAACACTGAAGCTTTCTTT. This encodes CATSGTGNTEAFF. This chain connects TRBV15 to TRBJ1-1; 8 nucleotides align to TRBD1. CDR3 length equals 13 residues. Losses at the gene ends were 5 bases for V and 1 base for J; bases not matched to a gene: 0. Germline loops: CDR1 LNHNV, CDR2 YYDKDF (reference sequence).

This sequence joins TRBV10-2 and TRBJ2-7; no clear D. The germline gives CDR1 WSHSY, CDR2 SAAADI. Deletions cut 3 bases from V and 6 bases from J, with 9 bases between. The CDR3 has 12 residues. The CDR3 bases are TGCGCCAGCAGTGACAGGTTATCCGAGCAGTACGTC. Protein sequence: CASSDRLSEQYV.

CDR3 sequence (DNA): TGTGCCAGTAGTATTGCAGCGCCCGTTAACTATGGCTACACCTTC. This gives the protein CASSIAAPVNYGYTF. The V gene is TRBV19, the J gene TRBJ1-2; unclear D gene. Trimming left V 3 bases short and J 1 base short, with 12 bases between. The CDR3 runs 15 residues. In germline, CDR1 is LNHDA, CDR2 SQIVND (reference sequence).

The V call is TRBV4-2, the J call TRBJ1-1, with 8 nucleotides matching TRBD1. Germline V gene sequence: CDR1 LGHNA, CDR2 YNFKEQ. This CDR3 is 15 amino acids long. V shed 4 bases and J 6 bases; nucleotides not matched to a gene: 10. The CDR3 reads CASSLLGQGDSEAFF. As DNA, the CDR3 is TGTGCCAGCAGCCTGCTAGGACAGGGCGACTCTGAAGCTTTCTTT.

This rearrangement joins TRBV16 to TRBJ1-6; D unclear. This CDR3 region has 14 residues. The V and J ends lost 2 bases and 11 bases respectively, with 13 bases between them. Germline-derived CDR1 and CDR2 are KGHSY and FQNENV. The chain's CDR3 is CASSQGGLRAPLHF. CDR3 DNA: TGTGCCAGCAGCCAAGGAGGGTTAAGAGCACCCCTCCACTTT.

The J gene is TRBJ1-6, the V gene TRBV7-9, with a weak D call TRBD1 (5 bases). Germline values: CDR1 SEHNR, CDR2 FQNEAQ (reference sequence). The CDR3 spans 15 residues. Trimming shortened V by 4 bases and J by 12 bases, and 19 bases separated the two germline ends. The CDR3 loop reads CASSSDRLGGGPLHF. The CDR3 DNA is TGTGCCAGCAGCTCGGACCGGCTAGGCGGGGGACCCCTCCACTTT.

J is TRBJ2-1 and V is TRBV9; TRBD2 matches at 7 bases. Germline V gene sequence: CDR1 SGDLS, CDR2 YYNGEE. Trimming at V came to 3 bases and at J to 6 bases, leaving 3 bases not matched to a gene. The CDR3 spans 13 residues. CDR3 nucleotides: TGTGCCAGCAGCGCCAGGACTAGCAATGAGCAGTTCTTC. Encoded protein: CASSARTSNEQFF. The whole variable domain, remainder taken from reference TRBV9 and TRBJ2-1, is DSGVTQTPKHLITATGQRVTLRCSPRSGDLSVYWYQQSLDQGLQFLIQYYNGEERAKGNILERFSAQQFPDLHSELNLSSLELGDSALYFCASSARTSNEQFFGPGTRLTVL.

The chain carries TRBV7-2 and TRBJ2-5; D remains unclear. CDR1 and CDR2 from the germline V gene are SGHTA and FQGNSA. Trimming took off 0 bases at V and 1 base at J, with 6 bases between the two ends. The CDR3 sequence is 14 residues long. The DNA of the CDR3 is TGTGCCAGCAGCTTAGCGGGCAGCCAAGAGACCCAGTACTTC. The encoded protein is CASSLAGSQETQYF.

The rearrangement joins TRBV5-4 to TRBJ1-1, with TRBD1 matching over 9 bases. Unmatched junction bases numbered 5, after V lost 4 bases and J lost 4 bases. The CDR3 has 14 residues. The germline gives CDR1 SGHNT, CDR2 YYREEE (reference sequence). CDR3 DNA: TGTGCCAGCAGCCCGACGGGACAGGGCACTGAAGCTTTCTTT. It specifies CASSPTGQGTEAFF.